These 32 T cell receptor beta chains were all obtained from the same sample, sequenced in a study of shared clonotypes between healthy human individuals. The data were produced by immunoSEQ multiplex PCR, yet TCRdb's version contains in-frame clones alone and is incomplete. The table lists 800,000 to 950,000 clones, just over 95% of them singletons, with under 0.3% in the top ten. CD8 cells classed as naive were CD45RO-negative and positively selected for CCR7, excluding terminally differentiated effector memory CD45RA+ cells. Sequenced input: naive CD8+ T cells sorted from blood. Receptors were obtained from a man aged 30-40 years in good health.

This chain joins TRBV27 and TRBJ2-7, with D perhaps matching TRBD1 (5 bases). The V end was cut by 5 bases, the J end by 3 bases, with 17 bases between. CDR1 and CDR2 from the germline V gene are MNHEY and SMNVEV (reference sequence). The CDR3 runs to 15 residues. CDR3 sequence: CASSTTRSGYYEQYF. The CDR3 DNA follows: TGTGCCAGCAGTACCACCCGTTCAGGGTACTACGAGCAGTACTTC.

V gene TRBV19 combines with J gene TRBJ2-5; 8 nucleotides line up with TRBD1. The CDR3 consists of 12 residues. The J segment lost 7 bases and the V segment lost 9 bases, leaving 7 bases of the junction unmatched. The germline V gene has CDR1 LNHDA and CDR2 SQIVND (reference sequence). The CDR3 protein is CASRGLFGTQYF. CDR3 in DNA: TGTGCCAGCAGGGGGCTCTTCGGGACCCAGTACTTC.

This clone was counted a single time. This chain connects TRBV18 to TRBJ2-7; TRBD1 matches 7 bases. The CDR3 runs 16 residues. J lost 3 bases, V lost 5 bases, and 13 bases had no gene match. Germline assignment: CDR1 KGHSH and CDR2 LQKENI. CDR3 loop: CASSAQDRRIRYEQYF. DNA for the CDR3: TGTGCCAGCTCAGCCCAGGACAGGCGTATCCGCTACGAGCAGTACTTC. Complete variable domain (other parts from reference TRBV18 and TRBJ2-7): NAGVMQNPRHLVRRRGQEARLRCSPMKGHSHVYWYRQLPEEGLKFMVYLQKENIIDESGMPKERFSAEFPKEGPSILRIQQVVRGDSAAYFCASSAQDRRIRYEQYFGPGTRLTVT.

This CDR3 is CASSRISYEQYF. The CDR3 DNA reads as TGTGCCAGCAGCCGTATCTCCTACGAGCAGTACTTC. The chain links TRBV13 to TRBJ2-7, with D uncertain. V was cut by 5 bases and J by 0 bases, with 5 bases left in between. The CDR3 is made up of 12 amino acids. Per germline, CDR1 PRHDT and CDR2 FYEKMQ (reference sequence).

CDR3 sequence: CASSYSRTENEQYF. Written as DNA, the CDR3 is TGTGCCAGCAGTTACTCGCGGACGGAGAACGAGCAGTACTTC. This chain links TRBV6-6 with TRBJ2-7; D is unclear. Trimming took off 0 bases at V and 5 bases at J, with 11 bases between the two ends. This CDR3 is 14 amino acids long. Germline V gene sequence: CDR1 MNHNY, CDR2 SVGAGI (reference sequence).

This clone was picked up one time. CDR3 protein: CASSSSRTYEQYF. CDR3 sequence (DNA): TGTGCCAGCAGCTCCTCACGGACCTACGAGCAGTACTTC. The V gene is TRBV7-9, the J gene TRBJ2-7; D remains ambiguous. V dropped 4 bases and J dropped 2 bases, with 9 bases sitting between them. The germline V gene has CDR1 SEHNR and CDR2 FQNEAQ (reference sequence). The CDR3 length is 13 residues.

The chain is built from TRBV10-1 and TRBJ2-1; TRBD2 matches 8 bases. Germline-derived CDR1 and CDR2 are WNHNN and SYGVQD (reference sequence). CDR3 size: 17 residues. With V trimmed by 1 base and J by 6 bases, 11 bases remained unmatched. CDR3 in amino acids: CASSEFASGLVTNEQFF. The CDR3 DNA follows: TGCGCCAGCAGTGAGTTCGCTTCGGGACTAGTCACCAATGAGCAGTTCTTC.

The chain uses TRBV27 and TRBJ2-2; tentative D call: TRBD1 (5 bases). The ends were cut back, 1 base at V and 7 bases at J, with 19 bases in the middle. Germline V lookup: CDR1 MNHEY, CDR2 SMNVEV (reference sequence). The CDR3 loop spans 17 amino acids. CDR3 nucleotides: TGTGCCAGCAGTTTATGGCTGACCCAGGGTTTGCACGGGGAGCTGTTTTTT. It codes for CASSLWLTQGLHGELFF.

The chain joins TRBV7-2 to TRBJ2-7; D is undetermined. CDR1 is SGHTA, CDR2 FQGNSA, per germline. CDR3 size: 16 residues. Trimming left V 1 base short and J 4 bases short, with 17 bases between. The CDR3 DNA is TGTGCCAGCAGCTTAGGGTCTGGCCAGGCATTATACGAGCAGTACTTC. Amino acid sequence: CASSLGSGQALYEQYF.

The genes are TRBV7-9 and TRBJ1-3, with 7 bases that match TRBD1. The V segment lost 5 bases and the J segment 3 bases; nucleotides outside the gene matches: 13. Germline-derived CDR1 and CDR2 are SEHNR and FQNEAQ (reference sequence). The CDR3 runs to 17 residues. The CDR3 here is CASSPPFTGAIGNTIYF. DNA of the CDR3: TGTGCCAGCAGCCCACCTTTTACAGGGGCAATTGGAAACACCATATATTTT. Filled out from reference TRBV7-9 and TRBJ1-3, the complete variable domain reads DTGVSQNPRHKITKRGQNVTFRCDPISEHNRLYWYRQTLGQGPEFLTYFQNEAQLEKSRLLSDRFSAERPKGSFSTLEIQRTEQGDSAMYLCASSPPFTGAIGNTIYFGEGSWLTVV.

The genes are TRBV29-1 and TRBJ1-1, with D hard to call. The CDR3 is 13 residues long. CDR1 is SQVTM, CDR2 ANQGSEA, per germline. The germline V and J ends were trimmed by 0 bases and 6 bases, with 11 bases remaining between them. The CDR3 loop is CSVEEGNRAEAFF. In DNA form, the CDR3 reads TGCAGCGTTGAAGAGGGGAACAGAGCTGAAGCTTTCTTT.

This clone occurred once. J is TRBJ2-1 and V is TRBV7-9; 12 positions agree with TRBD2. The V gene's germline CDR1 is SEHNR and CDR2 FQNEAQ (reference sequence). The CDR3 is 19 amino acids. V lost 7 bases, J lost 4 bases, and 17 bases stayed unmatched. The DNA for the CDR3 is TGTGCCAGCACCAAATGGGTGACTAGCGGGAGAGGTCTGTACAATGAGCAGTTCTTC. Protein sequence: CASTKWVTSGRGLYNEQFF.

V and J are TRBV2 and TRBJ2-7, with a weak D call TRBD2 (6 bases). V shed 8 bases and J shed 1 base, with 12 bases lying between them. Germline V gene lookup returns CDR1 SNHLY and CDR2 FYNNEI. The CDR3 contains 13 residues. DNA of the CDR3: TGTGCCAGCGGGGGACTGACTTCCTACGAGCAGTACTTC. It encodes CASGGLTSYEQYF. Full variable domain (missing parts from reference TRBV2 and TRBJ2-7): EPEVTQTPSHQVTQMGQEVILRCVPISNHLYFYWYRQILGQKVEFLVSFYNNEISEKSEIFDDQFSVERPDGSNFTLKIRSTKLEDSAMYFCASGGLTSYEQYFGPGTRLTVT.

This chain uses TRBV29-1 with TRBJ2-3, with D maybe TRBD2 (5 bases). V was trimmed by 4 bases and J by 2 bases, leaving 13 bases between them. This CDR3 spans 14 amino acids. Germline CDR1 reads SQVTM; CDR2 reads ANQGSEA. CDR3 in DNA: TGCAGCGTTGTATATGTAGCGCCCACAGATACGCAGTATTTT. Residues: CSVVYVAPTDTQYF.

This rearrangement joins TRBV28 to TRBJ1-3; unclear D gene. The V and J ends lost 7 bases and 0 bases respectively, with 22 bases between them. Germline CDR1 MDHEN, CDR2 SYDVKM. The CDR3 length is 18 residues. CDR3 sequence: CASNSRRADSVSGNTIYF. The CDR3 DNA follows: TGTGCCAGCAATTCACGTCGGGCCGACTCCGTCTCTGGAAACACCATATATTTT.

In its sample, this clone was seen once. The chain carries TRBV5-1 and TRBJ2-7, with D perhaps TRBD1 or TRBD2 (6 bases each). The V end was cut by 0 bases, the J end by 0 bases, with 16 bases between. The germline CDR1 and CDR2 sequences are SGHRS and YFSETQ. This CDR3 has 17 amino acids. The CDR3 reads CASSLGSGGHISYEQYF. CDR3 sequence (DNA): TGCGCCAGCAGCTTGGGTAGTGGGGGGCATATCTCCTACGAGCAGTACTTC.

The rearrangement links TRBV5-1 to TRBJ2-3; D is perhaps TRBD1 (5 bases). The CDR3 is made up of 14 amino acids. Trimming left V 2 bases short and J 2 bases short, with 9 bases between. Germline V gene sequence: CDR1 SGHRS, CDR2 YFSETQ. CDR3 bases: TGCGCCAGCAGCTTTCCCAGGGTCACAGATACGCAGTATTTT. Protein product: CASSFPRVTDTQYF.

CDR3 nucleotides: TGTGCCAGCAGCCGGACTAGCGGGAGGGCATACGAGCAGTACTTC. Its translation: CASSRTSGRAYEQYF. V is TRBV7-9 and J is TRBJ2-7; 15 bases are a match to TRBD2. The germline CDR1 and CDR2 sequences are SEHNR and FQNEAQ (reference sequence). This CDR3 has 15 residues. V dropped 5 bases and J dropped 4; count of bases not matched to a gene: 3.

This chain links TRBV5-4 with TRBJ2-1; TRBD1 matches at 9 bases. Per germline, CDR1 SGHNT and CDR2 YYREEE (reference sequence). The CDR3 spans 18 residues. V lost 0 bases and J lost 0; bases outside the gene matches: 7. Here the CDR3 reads CASSLGRQGVASYNEQFF. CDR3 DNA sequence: TGTGCCAGCAGCTTGGGCCGACAGGGGGTGGCCTCCTACAATGAGCAGTTCTTC. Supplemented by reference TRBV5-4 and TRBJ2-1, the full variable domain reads ETGVTQSPTHLIKTRGQQVTLRCSSQSGHNTVSWYQQALGQGPQFIFQYYREEENGRGNFPPRFSGLQFPNYSSELNVNALELDDSALYLCASSLGRQGVASYNEQFFGPGTRLTVL.

The CDR3 bases are TGTGCCATCAAGAAGGGGGCAATCACAGATACGCAGTATTTT. Amino acid sequence: CAIKKGAITDTQYF. This chain uses TRBV10-3 with TRBJ2-3; the match to TRBD1 covers 7 bases. Germline V CDR1 and CDR2: ENHRY, SYGVKD. J was trimmed by 2 bases and V by 7 bases; bases with no gene match: 6. The CDR3 is 14 residues long.

The CDR3 sequence: CASSFTGLAGSGSYEQYF. CDR3 DNA sequence: TGTGCCAGCAGCTTCACCGGACTAGCGGGATCCGGCTCCTACGAGCAGTACTTC. The chain is built from TRBV11-2 and TRBJ2-7, with 12 bases lining up with TRBD2. V dropped 3 bases and J dropped 0; count of bases not matched to a gene: 9. CDR3 length equals 18 residues. Germline V gene data show CDR1 as SGHAT and CDR2 as FQNNGV.

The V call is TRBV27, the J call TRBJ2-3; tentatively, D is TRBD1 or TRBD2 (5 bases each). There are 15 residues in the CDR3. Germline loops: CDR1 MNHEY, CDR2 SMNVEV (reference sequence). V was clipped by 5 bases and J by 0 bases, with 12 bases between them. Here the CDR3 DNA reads TGTGCCAGCAGTCCCGGGACGATTAGCACAGATACGCAGTATTTT. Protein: CASSPGTISTDTQYF.

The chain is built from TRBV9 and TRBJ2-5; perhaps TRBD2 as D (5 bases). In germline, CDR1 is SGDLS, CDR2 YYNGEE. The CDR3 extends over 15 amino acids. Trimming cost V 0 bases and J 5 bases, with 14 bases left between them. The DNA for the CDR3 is TGTGCCAGCAGCGTAGACGGCAGGTCGGGGGAGACCCAGTACTTC. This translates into CASSVDGRSGETQYF. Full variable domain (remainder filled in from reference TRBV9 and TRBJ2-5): DSGVTQTPKHLITATGQRVTLRCSPRSGDLSVYWYQQSLDQGLQFLIQYYNGEERAKGNILERFSAQQFPDLHSELNLSSLELGDSALYFCASSVDGRSGETQYFGPGTRLLVL.

This CDR3 is CASSPGTGAARPDNEQFF. CDR3 sequence (DNA): TGTGCCAGCAGCCCGGGGACAGGGGCGGCACGTCCGGACAATGAGCAGTTCTTC. The J gene is TRBJ2-1, the V gene TRBV7-2; 10 positions match TRBD1. CDR1 is SGHTA and CDR2 is FQGNSA in the germline V gene. Losses at the gene ends were 5 bases for V and 5 bases for J; bases not matched to a gene: 15. This CDR3 has 18 amino acids.

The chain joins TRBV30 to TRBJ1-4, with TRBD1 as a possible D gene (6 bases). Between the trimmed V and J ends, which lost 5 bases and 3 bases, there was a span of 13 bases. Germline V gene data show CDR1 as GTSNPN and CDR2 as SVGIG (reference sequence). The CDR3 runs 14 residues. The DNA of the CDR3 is TGTGCCTGGCTAGACGACAGGTCTAATGAAAAACTGTTTTTT. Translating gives CAWLDDRSNEKLFF. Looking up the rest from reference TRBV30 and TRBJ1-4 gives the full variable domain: SQTIHQWPATLVQPVGSPLSLECTVEGTSNPNLYWYRQAAGRGLQLLFYSVGIGQISSEVPQNLSASRPQDRQFILSSKKLLLSDSGFYLCAWLDDRSNEKLFFGSGTQLSVL.

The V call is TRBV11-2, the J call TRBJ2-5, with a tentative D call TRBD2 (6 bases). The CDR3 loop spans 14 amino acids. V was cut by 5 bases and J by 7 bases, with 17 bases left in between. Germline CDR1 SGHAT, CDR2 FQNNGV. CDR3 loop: CASSTVQEGWTQYF. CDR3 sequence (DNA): TGTGCCAGCAGCACGGTACAGGAGGGATGGACCCAGTACTTC.

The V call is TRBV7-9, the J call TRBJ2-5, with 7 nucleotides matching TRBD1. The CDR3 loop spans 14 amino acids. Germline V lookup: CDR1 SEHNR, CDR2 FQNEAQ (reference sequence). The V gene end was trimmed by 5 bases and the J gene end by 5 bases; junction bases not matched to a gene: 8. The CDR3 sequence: CASSGGQVGETQYF. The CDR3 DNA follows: TGTGCCAGCAGCGGTGGACAGGTGGGGGAGACCCAGTACTTC.

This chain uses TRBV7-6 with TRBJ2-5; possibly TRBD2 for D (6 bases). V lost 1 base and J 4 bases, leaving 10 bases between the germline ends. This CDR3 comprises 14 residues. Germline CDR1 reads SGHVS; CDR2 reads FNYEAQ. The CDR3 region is CASSLGTNPETQYF. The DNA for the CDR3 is TGTGCCAGCAGCTTAGGGACTAATCCAGAGACCCAGTACTTC.

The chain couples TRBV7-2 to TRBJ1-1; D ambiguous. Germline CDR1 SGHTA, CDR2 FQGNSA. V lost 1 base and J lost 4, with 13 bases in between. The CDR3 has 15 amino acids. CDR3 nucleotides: TGTGCCAGCAGCTTAGGAGGAGTCGGGCCCACTGAAGCTTTCTTT. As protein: CASSLGGVGPTEAFF.

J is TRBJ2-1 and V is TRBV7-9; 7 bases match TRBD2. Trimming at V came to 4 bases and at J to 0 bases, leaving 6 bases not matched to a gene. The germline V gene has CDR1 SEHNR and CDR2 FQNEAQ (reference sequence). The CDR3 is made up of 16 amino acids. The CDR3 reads CASSSQAGSSYNEQFF. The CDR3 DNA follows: TGTGCCAGCAGCTCACAAGCGGGAAGCTCCTACAATGAGCAGTTCTTC.

DNA for the CDR3: TGTGCCAGCAGCGTAGGGTTGAACAATGAGCAGTTCTTC. It encodes CASSVGLNNEQFF. The rearrangement joins TRBV9 to TRBJ2-1; D uncertain. The CDR3 extends over 13 amino acids. Deletions cut 0 bases from V and 5 bases from J, with 6 bases between. The germline CDR1 and CDR2 sequences are SGDLS and YYNGEE.

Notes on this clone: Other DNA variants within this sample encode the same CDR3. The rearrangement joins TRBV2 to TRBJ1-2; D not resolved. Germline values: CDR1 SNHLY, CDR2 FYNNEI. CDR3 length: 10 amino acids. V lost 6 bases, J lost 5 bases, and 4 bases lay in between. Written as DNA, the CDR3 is TGTGCCAGCAGGGGTTATGGCTACACCTTC. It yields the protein CASRGYGYTF.